This is a list of T cell receptor beta chains from one sample in a study of blood T cells in healthy people across ages. TCRdb fed the 5' RACE reads into MiXCR, producing one record per CDR3 protein. Of around 1.5 million distinct CDR3 sequences in the sample, 34% were seen once. Sequencing was carried out using blood. These receptors originate from a woman under 40 in good health. Both conserved end residues are trimmed from each CDR3. Each record gives: V gene, J gene, CDR3 protein.

V gene: TRBV12-3/TRBV12-4; J gene: TRBJ2-1; CDR3 protein: ASSLDVAGSGNEQF
V gene: TRBV20-1; J gene: TRBJ2-2; CDR3 protein: SARELERHNTGELF
V gene: TRBV15; J gene: TRBJ2-1; CDR3 protein: ATSRSGRGGEQF
V gene: TRBV3-1; J gene: TRBJ2-6; CDR3 protein: ASSQGTTGRIGANVLT
V gene: TRBV5-1; J gene: TRBJ2-1; CDR3 protein: ASSPTGSSYNEQF
V gene: TRBV12-3/TRBV12-4; J gene: TRBJ2-1; CDR3 protein: ASSSSGQWGLADTRYQF
V gene: TRBV14; J gene: TRBJ2-2; CDR3 protein: ARSQAPGELF
V gene: TRBV3-1; J gene: TRBJ1-4; CDR3 protein: ASSQAGGANEKLF
V gene: TRBV7-2; J gene: TRBJ2-5; CDR3 protein: ASSLLRQGPLQETQY
V gene: TRBV29-1; J gene: TRBJ2-1; CDR3 protein: SAPGGRGSYNEQF
V gene: TRBV25-1; J gene: TRBJ2-3; CDR3 protein: ASSAGTVTDTQY
V gene: TRBV29-1; J gene: TRBJ2-5; CDR3 protein: SVERASWYQETQY
V gene: TRBV2; J gene: TRBJ2-2; CDR3 protein: ASSPTGGTGELF
V gene: TRBV28; J gene: TRBJ1-2; CDR3 protein: ASSLPGTVTSYGYT
V gene: TRBV15; J gene: TRBJ2-3; CDR3 protein: ATSRDLTSTDTQY
V gene: TRBV7-9; J gene: TRBJ1-5; CDR3 protein: ASSSGLSNQPQH
V gene: TRBV10-3; J gene: TRBJ1-1; CDR3 protein: AIRDPRGAEVF
V gene: TRBV7-6; J gene: TRBJ2-7; CDR3 protein: ASSRGTGGVFEQY
V gene: TRBV12-3/TRBV12-4; J gene: TRBJ2-1; CDR3 protein: ASTPSRNEQF
V gene: TRBV14; J gene: TRBJ2-1; CDR3 protein: ASSPDLYNEQF
V gene: TRBV3-1; J gene: TRBJ1-2; CDR3 protein: ASSQQDRVVNYGYT
V gene: TRBV2; J gene: TRBJ1-2; CDR3 protein: ASSGDLYGYT
V gene: TRBV20-1; J gene: TRBJ2-5; CDR3 protein: SAIRQRRETQY
V gene: TRBV20-1; J gene: TRBJ1-2; CDR3 protein: SASSGGAGGYT
V gene: TRBV12-3/TRBV12-4; J gene: TRBJ2-4; CDR3 protein: ASSLGASGIIAKNIQC
V gene: TRBV9; J gene: TRBJ2-7; CDR3 protein: ASSPKETGRTYEQY
V gene: TRBV7-8; J gene: TRBJ2-6; CDR3 protein: ASSPAGVSGANVLT
V gene: TRBV7-6; J gene: TRBJ2-2; CDR3 protein: ASSDEIRTITAGELF
V gene: TRBV27; J gene: TRBJ2-7; CDR3 protein: ASSGQGGVAYEQY
V gene: TRBV5-1; J gene: TRBJ2-5; CDR3 protein: ASSSSAGGYLQTQETQY
V gene: TRBV7-9; J gene: TRBJ2-3; CDR3 protein: ASAALDTQY
V gene: TRBV9; J gene: TRBJ2-3; CDR3 protein: ASRSGSGTDTQY
V gene: TRBV20-1; J gene: TRBJ1-2; CDR3 protein: GARTSTSWGDGYT
V gene: TRBV3-1; J gene: TRBJ2-7; CDR3 protein: ASSHPAGGLRSSYEQY
V gene: TRBV20-1; J gene: TRBJ2-3; CDR3 protein: SASGRSSGTDTQY
V gene: TRBV30; J gene: TRBJ2-5; CDR3 protein: AWRTSGTQY
V gene: TRBV29-1; J gene: TRBJ1-2; CDR3 protein: SVEDWWGASCGYT
V gene: TRBV29-1; J gene: TRBJ2-3; CDR3 protein: SVGMDGRTSTDTQY
V gene: TRBV5-1; J gene: TRBJ1-1; CDR3 protein: ASSLGTVNPEAF
V gene: TRBV7-8; J gene: TRBJ2-3; CDR3 protein: ASSSHKTDTQY
V gene: TRBV20-1; J gene: TRBJ2-3; CDR3 protein: SARVPGQGGADTQY
V gene: TRBV4-2; J gene: TRBJ2-7; CDR3 protein: ASSSLAEGPYEQY